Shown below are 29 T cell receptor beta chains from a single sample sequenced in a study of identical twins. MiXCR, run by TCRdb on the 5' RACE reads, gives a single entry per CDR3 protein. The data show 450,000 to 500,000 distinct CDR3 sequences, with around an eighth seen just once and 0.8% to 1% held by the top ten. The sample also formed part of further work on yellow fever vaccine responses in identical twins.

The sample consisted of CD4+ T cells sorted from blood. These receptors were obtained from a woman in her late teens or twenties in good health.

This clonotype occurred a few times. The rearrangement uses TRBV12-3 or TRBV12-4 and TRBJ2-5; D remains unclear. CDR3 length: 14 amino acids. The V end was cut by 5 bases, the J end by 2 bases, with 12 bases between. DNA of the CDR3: TGTGCCAGCAGTCCGAGACCACTACAAGAGACCCAGTACTTC. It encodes CASSPRPLQETQYF.

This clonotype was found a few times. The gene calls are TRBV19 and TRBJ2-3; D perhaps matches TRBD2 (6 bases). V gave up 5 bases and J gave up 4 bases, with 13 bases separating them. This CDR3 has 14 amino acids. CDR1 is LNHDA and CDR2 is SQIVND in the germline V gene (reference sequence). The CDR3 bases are TGTGCCAGTAGTCCGAGGGAGGTAGCAGATACGCAGTATTTT. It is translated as CASSPREVADTQYF.

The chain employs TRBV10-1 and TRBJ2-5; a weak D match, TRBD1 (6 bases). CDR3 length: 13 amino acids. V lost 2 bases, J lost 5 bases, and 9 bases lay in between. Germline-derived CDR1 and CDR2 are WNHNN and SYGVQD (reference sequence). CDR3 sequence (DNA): TGCGCCAGCAGTGAGGGACAGTGGGAGACCCAGTACTTC. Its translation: CASSEGQWETQYF.

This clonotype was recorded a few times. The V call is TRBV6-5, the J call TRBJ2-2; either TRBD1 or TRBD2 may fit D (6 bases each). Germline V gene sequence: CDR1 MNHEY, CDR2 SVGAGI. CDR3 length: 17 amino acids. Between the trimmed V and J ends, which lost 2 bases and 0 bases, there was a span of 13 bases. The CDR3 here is CASSYIWGAANTGELFF. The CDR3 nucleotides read TGTGCCAGCAGTTACATTTGGGGGGCGGCGAACACCGGGGAGCTGTTTTTT.

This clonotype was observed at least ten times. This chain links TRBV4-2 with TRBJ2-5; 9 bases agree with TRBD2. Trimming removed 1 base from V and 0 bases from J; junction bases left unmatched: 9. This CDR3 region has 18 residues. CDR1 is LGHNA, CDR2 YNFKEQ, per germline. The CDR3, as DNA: TGTGCCAGCAGCCAAGGTCAGGCGGGGGGGGCGTACCAAGAGACCCAGTACTTC. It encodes CASSQGQAGGAYQETQYF.

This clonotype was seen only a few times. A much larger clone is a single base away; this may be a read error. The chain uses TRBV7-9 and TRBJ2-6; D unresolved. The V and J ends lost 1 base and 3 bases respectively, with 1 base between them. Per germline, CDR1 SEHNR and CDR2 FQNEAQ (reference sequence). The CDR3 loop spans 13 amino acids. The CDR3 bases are TGTGCCAGCAGCTTAGTTGGGGCCAACGTCCTGACTTTC. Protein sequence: CASSLVGANVLTF. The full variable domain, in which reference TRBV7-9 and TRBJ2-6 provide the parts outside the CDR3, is DTGVSQNPRHKITKRGQNVTFRCDPISEHNRLYWYRQTLGQGPEFLTYFQNEAQLEKSRLLSDRFSAERPKGSFSTLEIQRTEQGDSAMYLCASSLVGANVLTFGAGSRLTVL.

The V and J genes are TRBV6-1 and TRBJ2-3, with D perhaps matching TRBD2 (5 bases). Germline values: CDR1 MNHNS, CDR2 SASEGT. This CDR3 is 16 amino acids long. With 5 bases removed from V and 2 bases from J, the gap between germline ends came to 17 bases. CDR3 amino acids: CASSLGVEADTDTQYF. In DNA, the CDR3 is TGTGCCAGCAGTCTCGGGGTGGAGGCAGACACAGATACGCAGTATTTT.

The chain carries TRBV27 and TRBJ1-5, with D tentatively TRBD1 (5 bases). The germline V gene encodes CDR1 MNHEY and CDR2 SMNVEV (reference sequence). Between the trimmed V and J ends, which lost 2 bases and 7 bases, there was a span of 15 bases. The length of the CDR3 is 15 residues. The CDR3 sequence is CASSLQGAGLQPQHF. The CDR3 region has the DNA TGTGCCAGCAGTTTACAAGGGGCAGGGTTACAGCCCCAGCATTTT.

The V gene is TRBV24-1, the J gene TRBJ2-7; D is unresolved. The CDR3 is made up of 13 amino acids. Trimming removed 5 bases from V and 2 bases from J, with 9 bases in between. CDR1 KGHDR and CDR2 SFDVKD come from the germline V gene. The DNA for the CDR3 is TGTGCCACCAGTGGGAACATTCCCTACGAGCAGTACTTC. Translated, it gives CATSGNIPYEQYF.

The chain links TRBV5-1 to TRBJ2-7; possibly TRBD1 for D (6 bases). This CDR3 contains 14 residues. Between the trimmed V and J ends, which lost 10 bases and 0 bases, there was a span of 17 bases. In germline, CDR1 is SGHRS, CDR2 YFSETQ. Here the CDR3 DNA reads TGCGCCTCCAAACGGGACACCTCCTCCTACGAGCAGTACTTC. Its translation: CASKRDTSSYEQYF.

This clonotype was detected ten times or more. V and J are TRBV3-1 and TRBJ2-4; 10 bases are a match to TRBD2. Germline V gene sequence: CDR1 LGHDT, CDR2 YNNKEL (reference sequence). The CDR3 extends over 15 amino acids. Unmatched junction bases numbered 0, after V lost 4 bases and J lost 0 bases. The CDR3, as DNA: TGTGCCAGCAGCCTAGCGGGGGGAGCCAAAAACATTCAGTACTTC. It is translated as CASSLAGGAKNIQYF.

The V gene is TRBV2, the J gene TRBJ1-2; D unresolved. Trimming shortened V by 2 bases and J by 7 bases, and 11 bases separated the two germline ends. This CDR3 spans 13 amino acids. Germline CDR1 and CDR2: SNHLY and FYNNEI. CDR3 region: CASSEYLEVGYTF. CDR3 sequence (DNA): TGTGCCAGCAGTGAATATTTGGAGGTTGGCTACACCTTC.

The CDR3 loop reads CASRTGGDEQFF. CDR3 nucleotides: TGTGCCAGCAGAACAGGGGGGGATGAGCAGTTCTTC. V and J are TRBV6-6 and TRBJ2-1, with D possibly TRBD1 on 8 matching bases. Germline V lookup: CDR1 MNHNY, CDR2 SVGAGI (reference sequence). Deletions cut 6 bases from V and 8 bases from J, with 11 bases between. The length of the CDR3 is 12 residues.

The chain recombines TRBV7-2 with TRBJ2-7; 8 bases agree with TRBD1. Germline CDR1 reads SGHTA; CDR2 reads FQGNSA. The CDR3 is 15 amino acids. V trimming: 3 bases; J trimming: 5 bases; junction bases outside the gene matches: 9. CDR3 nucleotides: TGTGCCAGCAGCTTTGACAGGGGCATTAGGAACGAGCAGTACTTC. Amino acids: CASSFDRGIRNEQYF.

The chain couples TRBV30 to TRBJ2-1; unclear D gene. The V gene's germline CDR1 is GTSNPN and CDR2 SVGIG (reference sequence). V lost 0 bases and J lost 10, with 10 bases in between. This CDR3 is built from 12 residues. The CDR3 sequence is CAWSVIYDEQFF. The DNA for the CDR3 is TGTGCCTGGAGTGTGATATATGACGAGCAGTTCTTC.

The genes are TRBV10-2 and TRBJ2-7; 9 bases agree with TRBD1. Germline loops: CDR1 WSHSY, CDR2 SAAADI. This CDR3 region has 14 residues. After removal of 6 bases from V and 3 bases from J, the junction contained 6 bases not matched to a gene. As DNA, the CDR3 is TGCGCCAGCAGGGCCGGGACAGGGATCTACGAGCAGTACTTC. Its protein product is CASRAGTGIYEQYF.

The CDR3 sequence: CASSVELGGRGYYNEQFF. The CDR3, as DNA: TGTGCCAGCAGCGTAGAATTAGGGGGCAGGGGGTACTACAATGAGCAGTTCTTC. The chain is built from TRBV9 and TRBJ2-1; 7 bases fit TRBD1. This CDR3 contains 18 residues. V gave up 0 bases and J gave up 3 bases; unmatched junction bases: 12. Germline CDR1 and CDR2: SGDLS and YYNGEE.

The CDR3 loop reads CAWRFGRTGANVLTF. CDR3 DNA: TGTGCCTGGAGATTCGGACGGACTGGGGCCAACGTCCTGACTTTC. V and J are TRBV30 and TRBJ2-6, with D unresolved. CDR1 and CDR2 from the germline V gene are GTSNPN and SVGIG (reference sequence). CDR3 length equals 15 residues. Trimming removed 3 bases from V and 2 bases from J, with 11 bases in between.

Here the CDR3 DNA reads TGCGCCAGCAGCGATCCCGGGGTTGATACGCAGTATTTT. It yields the protein CASSDPGVDTQYF. This sequence joins TRBV5-1 and TRBJ2-3; possible D gene TRBD2, 5 bases. The CDR3 is 13 amino acids. The V end lost 4 bases, the J end lost 6 bases, and 12 bases lay between the germline ends. The germline V gene encodes CDR1 SGHRS and CDR2 YFSETQ.

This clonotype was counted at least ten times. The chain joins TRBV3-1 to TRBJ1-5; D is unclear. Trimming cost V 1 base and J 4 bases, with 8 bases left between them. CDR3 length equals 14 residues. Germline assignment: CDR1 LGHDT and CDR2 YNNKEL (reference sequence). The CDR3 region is CASSQGEGNQPQHF. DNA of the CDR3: TGTGCCAGCAGCCAAGGAGAGGGAAATCAGCCCCAGCATTTT.

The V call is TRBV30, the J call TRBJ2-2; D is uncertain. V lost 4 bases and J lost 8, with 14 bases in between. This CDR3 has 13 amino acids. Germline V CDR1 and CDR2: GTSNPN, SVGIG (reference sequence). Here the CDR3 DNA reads TGTGCCTGGAAAAGACTGTCCGGGGGGGAGCTGTTTTTT. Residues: CAWKRLSGGELFF. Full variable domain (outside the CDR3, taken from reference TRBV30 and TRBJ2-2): SQTIHQWPATLVQPVGSPLSLECTVEGTSNPNLYWYRQAAGRGLQLLFYSVGIGQISSEVPQNLSASRPQDRQFILSSKKLLLSDSGFYLCAWKRLSGGELFFGEGSRLTVL.

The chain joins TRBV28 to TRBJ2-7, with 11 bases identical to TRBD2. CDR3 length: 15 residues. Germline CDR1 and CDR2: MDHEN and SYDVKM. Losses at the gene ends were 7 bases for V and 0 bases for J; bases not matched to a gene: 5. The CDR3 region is CASIISGGDSYEQYF. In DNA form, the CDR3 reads TGTGCCAGCATCATTAGCGGGGGGGACTCCTACGAGCAGTACTTC.

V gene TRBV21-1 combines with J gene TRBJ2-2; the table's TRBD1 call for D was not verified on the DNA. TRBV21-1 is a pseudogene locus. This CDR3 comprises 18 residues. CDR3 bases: TGTGCCAGCAGCAAAGCTGGGTGGGAGACAGGGGGCTCCGGGGAGCTGTTTTTT. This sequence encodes CASSKAGWETGGSGELFF.

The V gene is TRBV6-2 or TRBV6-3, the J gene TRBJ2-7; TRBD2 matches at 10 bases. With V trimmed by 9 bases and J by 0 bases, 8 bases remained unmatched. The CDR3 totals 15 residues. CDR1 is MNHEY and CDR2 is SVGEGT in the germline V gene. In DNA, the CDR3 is TGTGCCAGTCAAGATGGACTAGCGGACTCCTACGAGCAGTACTTC. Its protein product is CASQDGLADSYEQYF.

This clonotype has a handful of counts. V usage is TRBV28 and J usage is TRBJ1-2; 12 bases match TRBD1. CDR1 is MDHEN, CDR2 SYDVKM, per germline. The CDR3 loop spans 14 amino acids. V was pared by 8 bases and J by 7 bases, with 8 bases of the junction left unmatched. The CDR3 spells CASPGTGGFAGYTF. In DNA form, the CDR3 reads TGTGCCAGCCCCGGGACAGGGGGCTTTGCTGGCTACACCTTC.

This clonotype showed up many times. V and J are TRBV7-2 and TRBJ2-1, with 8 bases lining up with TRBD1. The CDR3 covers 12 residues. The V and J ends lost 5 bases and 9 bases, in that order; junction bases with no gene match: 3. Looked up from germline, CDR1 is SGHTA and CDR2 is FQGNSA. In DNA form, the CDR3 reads TGTGCCAGCAGCCCCGACAGGGGTGAGCAGTTCTTC. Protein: CASSPDRGEQFF.

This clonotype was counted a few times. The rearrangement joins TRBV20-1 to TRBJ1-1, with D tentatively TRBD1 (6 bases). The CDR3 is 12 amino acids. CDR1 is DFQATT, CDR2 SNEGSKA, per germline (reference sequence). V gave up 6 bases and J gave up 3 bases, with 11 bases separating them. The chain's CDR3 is CSAWNRDTEAFF. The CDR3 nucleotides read TGCAGTGCCTGGAACAGGGACACTGAAGCTTTCTTT.

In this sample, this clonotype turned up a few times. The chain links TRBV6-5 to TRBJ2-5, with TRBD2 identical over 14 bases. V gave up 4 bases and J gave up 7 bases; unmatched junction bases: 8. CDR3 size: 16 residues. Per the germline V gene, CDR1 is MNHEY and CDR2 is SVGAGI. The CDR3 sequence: CASSSPSTSGRGTQYF. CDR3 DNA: TGTGCCAGCAGTTCTCCGTCGACTAGCGGGAGGGGGACCCAGTACTTC.

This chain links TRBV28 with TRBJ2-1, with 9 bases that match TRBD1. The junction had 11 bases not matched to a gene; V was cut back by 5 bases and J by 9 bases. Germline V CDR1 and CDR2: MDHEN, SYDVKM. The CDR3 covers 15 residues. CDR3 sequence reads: CASSEQTGTGIEQFF. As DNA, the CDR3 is TGTGCCAGCAGTGAACAAACCGGGACAGGGATTGAGCAGTTCTTC.